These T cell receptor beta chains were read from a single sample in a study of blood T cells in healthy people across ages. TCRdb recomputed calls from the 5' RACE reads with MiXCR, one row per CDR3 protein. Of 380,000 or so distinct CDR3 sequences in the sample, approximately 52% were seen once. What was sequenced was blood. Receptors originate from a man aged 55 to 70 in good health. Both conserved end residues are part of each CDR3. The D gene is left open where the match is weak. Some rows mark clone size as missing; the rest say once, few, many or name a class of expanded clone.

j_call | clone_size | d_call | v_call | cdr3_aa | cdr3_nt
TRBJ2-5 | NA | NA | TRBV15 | CATSRPRVQETQYF | TGTGCCACCAGCAGACCCAGGGTACAAGAGACCCAGTACTTC
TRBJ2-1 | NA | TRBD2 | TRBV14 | CASSQSGTRQFF | TGTGCCAGCAGCCAGAGCGGGACTAGGCAGTTCTTC
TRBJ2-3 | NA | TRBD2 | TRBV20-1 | CGAKPVRDYPTDTQYF | TGCGGTGCTAAGCCCGTCCGGGACTATCCCACAGATACGCAGTATTTT
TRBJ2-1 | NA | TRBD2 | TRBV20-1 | CGARDSRGGYNEQFF | TGCGGTGCTAGAGACTCGCGGGGGGGCTACAATGAGCAGTTCTTC
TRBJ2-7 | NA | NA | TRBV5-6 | CASSFDRYEQYF | TGTGCCAGCAGCTTCGACCGATACGAGCAGTACTTC
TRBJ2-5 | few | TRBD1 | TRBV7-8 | CASSYHRGRETQYF | TGTGCCAGCAGCTACCACAGGGGGCGAGAGACCCAGTACTTC
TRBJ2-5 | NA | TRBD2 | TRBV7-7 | CASSLGASGFQETQYF | TGTGCCAGCAGCTTAGGGGCTAGCGGCTTCCAAGAGACCCAGTACTTC
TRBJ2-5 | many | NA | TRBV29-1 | CSAGRQETQYF | TGCAGCGCCGGCAGACAAGAGACCCAGTACTTC
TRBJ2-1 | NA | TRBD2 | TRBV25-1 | CAGSKPIAGVLFYNEQFF | TGTGCCGGCTCAAAACCTATAGCGGGGGTTCTGTTCTACAATGAGCAGTTCTTC
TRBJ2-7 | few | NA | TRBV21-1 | CASSRLAGDPYEQYF | TGTGCCAGCAGCAGACTTGCAGGGGATCCCTACGAGCAGTACTTC
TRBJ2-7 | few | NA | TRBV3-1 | CASSQDTRSSYEQYF | TGTGCCAGCAGCCAAGATACCCGGAGCTCCTACGAGCAGTACTTC
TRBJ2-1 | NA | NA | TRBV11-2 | CASSQVLASGEQFF | TGTGCCAGCAGCCAAGTATTGGCAAGCGGTGAGCAGTTCTTC
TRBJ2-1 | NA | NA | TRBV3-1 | CASSQGTRVGFF | TGTGCCAGCAGCCAAGGAACTAGGGTGGGGTTCTTC
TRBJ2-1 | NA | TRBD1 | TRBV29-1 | CSAIPAGTVYNEQFF | TGCAGCGCAATACCAGCCGGGACAGTTTACAATGAGCAGTTCTTC
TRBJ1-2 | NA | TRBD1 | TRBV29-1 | CSVEEQGVVYGHTF | TGCAGCGTTGAAGAGCAGGGGGTCGTTTATGGCCACACCTTC
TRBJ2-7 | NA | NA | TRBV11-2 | CASSSSVHKKYF | TGTGCCAGCAGCTCTAGTGTCCATAAAAAGTACTTC
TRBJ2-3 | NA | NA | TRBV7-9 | CTSSLGHPTDTQYF | TGTACCAGCAGCTTAGGACACCCGACAGATACGCAGTATTTT
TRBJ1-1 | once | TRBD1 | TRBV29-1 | CSAITGGSEAFF | TGCAGCGCCATAACAGGGGGCAGTGAAGCTTTCTTT
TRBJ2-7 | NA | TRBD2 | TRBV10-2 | CASSESSLRAGGSEQYF | TGCGCCAGCAGTGAGTCCAGCCTACGAGCGGGGGGCTCCGAGCAGTACTTC
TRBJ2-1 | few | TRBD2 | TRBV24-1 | CATSLASGRNEQFF | TGTGCCACCAGTCTGGCTAGCGGGAGAAATGAGCAGTTCTTC
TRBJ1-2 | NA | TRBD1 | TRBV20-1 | CSARGTAGYTF | TGCAGTGCTAGGGGGACAGCGGGCTACACCTTC
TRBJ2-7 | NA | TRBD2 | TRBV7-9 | CASSFYRRREGNEQYF | TGTGCCAGCAGCTTCTACAGGAGGAGGGAGGGCAATGAGCAGTACTTC
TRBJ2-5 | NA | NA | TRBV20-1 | CSARFSGEETQYF | TGCAGTGCTAGATTTTCGGGAGAGGAGACCCAGTACTTC
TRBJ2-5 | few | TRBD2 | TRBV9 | CASSETGLAGETQYF | TGTGCCAGCAGCGAGACCGGACTAGCGGGAGAGACCCAGTACTTC
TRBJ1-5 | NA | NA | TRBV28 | CKASREVGALGDQPQHF | TGTAAGGCCAGCAGAGAGGTTGGGGCTTTGGGGGATCAGCCCCAGCATTTT
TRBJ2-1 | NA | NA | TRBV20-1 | CSASSESRVDEQFF | TGCAGTGCTAGCTCCGAGAGTAGGGTTGATGAGCAGTTCTTC
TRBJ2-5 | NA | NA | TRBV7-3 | CASSLKLNEQYF | TGTGCTAGCAGCTTAAAACTGAATGAGCAGTACTTC
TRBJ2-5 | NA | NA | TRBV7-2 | CVSSLESPLPETQYF | TGTGTCAGTAGCCTGGAATCCCCCCTTCCCGAGACCCAGTACTTC
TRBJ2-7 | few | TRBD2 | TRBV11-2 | CASSLLGRALVAEQYF | TGTGCCAGCAGCTTACTCGGGAGGGCGTTGGTTGCCGAGCAGTACTTC
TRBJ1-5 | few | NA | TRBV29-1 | CSVLSGGGQPQHF | TGCAGCGTTCTATCCGGGGGCGGTCAGCCCCAGCATTTT
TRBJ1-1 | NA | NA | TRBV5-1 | CASSLDGETEAFF | TGCGCCAGCAGCTTGGATGGGGAGACTGAAGCTTTCTTT
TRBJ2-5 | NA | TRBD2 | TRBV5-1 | CASSSSGGVQETQYF | TGCGCCAGCAGCTCGAGCGGGGGGGTCCAAGAGACCCAGTACTTC
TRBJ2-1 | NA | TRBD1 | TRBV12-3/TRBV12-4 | CASTAGGSYNEQFF | TGTGCCAGCACCGCAGGGGGCTCCTACAATGAGCAGTTCTTC
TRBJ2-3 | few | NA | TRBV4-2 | CASSQPTSPPDTQYF | TGTGCCAGCAGCCAACCCACTAGTCCGCCCGATACGCAGTATTTT
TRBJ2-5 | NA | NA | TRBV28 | CASSPIDRNQETQYF | TGTGCCAGCAGTCCGATTGACCGAAACCAAGAGACCCAGTACTTC
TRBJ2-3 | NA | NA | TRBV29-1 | CSPTSVAQSTDTQYF | TGCAGCCCCACCTCGGTAGCGCAGAGCACAGATACGCAGTATTTT
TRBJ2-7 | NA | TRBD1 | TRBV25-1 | CASSEWGQGKDEQYF | TGTGCCAGCAGTGAATGGGGACAGGGGAAGGACGAGCAGTACTTC
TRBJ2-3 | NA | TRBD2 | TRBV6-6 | CASSSSGRDSDTQYF | TGTGCCAGCAGTTCAAGCGGGAGAGATTCAGATACGCAGTATTTT
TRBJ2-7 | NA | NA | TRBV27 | CASSYRAPPGYEQYF | TGTGCCAGCAGTTACCGGGCCCCCCCGGGGTACGAGCAGTACTTC
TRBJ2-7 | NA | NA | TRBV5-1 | CASSLVAERSYEQYF | TGCGCCAGCAGCTTGGTTGCGGAGCGCTCCTACGAGCAGTACTTC
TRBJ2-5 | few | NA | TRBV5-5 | CASSSLNQETQYF | TGTGCCAGCAGCTCGCTTAACCAAGAGACCCAGTACTTC
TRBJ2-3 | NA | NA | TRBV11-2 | CASSLSLYLRGDTQYF | TGTGCCAGCAGCTTAAGTCTGTACCTCCGGGGAGATACGCAGTATTTT
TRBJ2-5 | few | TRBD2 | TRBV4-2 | CASSQGTSGGVETQYF | TGTGCCAGCAGCCAAGGGACTAGCGGGGGCGTGGAGACCCAGTACTTC
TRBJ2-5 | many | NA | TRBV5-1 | CASSLVGEETQYF | TGCGCCAGCAGCTTGGTGGGGGAAGAGACCCAGTACTTC
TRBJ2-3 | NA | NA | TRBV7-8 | CASSWGGRGDTQYF | TGTGCCAGCAGCTGGGGAGGCCGTGGAGATACGCAGTATTTT
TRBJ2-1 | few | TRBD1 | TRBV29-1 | CSVKPGQRNNEQFF | TGCAGCGTCAAACCGGGACAGAGAAACAATGAGCAGTTCTTC
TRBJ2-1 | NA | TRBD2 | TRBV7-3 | CASSLTSGMIDEQFF | TGTGCCAGCAGCTTAACTAGCGGGATGATCGATGAGCAGTTCTTC
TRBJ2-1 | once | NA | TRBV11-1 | CASSSPGFEQFF | TGTGCCAGCAGCTCCCCAGGGTTTGAGCAGTTCTTC
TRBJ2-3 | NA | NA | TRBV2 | CASSVSRGSDTQYF | TGTGCCAGCAGTGTCAGTAGGGGATCAGATACGCAGTATTTT
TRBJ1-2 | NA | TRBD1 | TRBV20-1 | CSAKRDSGGYTF | TGCAGTGCCAAGAGGGACAGCGGTGGCTACACCTTC
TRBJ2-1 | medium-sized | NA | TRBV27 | CASTERNEQFF | TGTGCCAGCACTGAGAGGAATGAGCAGTTCTTC
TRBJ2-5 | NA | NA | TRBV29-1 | CSVVQGGETQYF | TGCAGCGTTGTCCAGGGGGGGGAGACCCAGTACTTC